This T cell receptor beta chain was captured in a study of shared clonotypes between healthy human individuals. The wider study: Each donor had three CD4 naive, three CD4 memory, two CD8 naive and one CD8 memory plate. Findings of the study overall: There were few donors, and this limited the genetic and exposure-history diversity represented. Several donors showed sharing of approximately 5% of naive CD4 clonotypes.

TCRdb keeps only in-frame clones here, not all; method: immunoSEQ multiplex PCR. The sample lists 2 million to 2.5 million clones; 92% were seen once. Concerning this clone itself: Antigen: not known.

V lost 7 bases, J lost 6 bases, and 11 bases stayed unmatched. Germline V gives CDR1 SGHRS, CDR2 YFSETQ. CDR3 length equals 14 residues. This sequence joins TRBV5-1 and TRBJ2-7, with TRBD1 matching 9 bases. The receptor's source is a man aged 18 to 29 in good health. Some clones in this sample may be carry-over from other donors' samples. Sequencing was done on a sample of naive CD4+ T cells from PBMCs. Subset noted: CD45RA+ positively selected. CDR3 sequence reads: CASGNPGTGTEQYF. Written as DNA, the CDR3 is TGCGCCAGCGGAAATCCCGGGACAGGGACCGAGCAGTACTTC.